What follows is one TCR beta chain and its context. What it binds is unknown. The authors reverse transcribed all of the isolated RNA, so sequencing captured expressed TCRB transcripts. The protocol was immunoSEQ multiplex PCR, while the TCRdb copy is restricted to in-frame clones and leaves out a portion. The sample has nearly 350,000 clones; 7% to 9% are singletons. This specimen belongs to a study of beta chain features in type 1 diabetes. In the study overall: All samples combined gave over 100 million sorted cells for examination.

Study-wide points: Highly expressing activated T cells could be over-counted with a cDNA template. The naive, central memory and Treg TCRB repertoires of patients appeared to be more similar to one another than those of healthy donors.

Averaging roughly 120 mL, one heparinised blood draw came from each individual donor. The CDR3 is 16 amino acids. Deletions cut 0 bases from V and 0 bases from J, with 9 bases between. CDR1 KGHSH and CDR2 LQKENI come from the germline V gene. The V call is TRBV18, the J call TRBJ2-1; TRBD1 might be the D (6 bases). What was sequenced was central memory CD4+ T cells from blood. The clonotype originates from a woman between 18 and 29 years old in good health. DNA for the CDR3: TGTGCCAGCTCACCACCGAGGGGGAGCTCCTACAATGAGCAGTTCTTC. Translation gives CASSPPRGSSYNEQFF.